The 13 T cell receptor beta chains reported below all come from one sample, sequenced in a study of T cell responses to AZD1222 COVID-19 vaccine. The method was immunoSEQ multiplex PCR; TCRdb's version includes in-frame clones alone and lacks a portion of them. The table lists 100,000 to 150,000 clones, roughly nine tenths of them singletons. The sequenced sample was peripheral blood, obtained on day 0 of AZD1222 vaccination. Receptor source: an adult in good health.

The rearrangement links TRBV24-1 to TRBJ1-4; 7 bases line up with TRBD1. Germline V gives CDR1 KGHDR, CDR2 SFDVKD. With V trimmed by 9 bases and J by 7 bases, 7 bases remained unmatched. This CDR3 region has 13 residues. As DNA, the CDR3 is TGTGCCACCCAGTCGACAGGGTTTGAAAAACTGTTTTTT. It yields the protein CATQSTGFEKLFF.

This clone was observed once. The chain is built from TRBV11-2 and TRBJ2-7; 8 positions agree with TRBD1. Germline loops: CDR1 SGHAT, CDR2 FQNNGV. This CDR3 is 15 amino acids long. The V gene end was trimmed by 5 bases and the J gene end by 1 base; junction bases not matched to a gene: 7. The CDR3 here is CASSPRDRPSYEQYF. The CDR3 DNA reads TGTGCCAGCAGCCCCCGGGACAGGCCGTCCTACGAGCAGTACTTC.

V is TRBV19 and J is TRBJ2-2; TRBD2 matches at 9 bases. CDR3 length equals 16 residues. Trimming took 9 bases from V and 0 from J; bases not matched to a gene: 8. Germline CDR1 LNHDA, CDR2 SQIVND (reference sequence). The CDR3, as DNA: TGTGCCAGCAGCCGTGGCGGGGGGGCGAACACCGGGGAGCTGTTTTTT. It specifies CASSRGGGANTGELFF.

The chain is built from TRBV27 and TRBJ1-5; D remains ambiguous. V was shortened by 5 bases and J by 7 bases, with 9 bases between the two germline ends. Per the germline V gene, CDR1 is MNHEY and CDR2 is SMNVEV (reference sequence). The CDR3 is 12 residues long. This chain's CDR3 is CASSDRQQPQHF. The DNA of the CDR3 is TGTGCCAGCAGTGACCGGCAGCAGCCCCAGCATTTT.

The chain combines TRBV7-2 with TRBJ1-1; a weak D match, TRBD1 (6 bases). Germline values: CDR1 SGHTA, CDR2 FQGNSA. Trimming stripped 5 bases from V and 10 bases from J, with 14 bases between. The CDR3 runs 12 residues. CDR3 protein: CASSPPFRGAFF. CDR3 in DNA: TGTGCCAGCAGCCCCCCCTTCAGGGGAGCTTTCTTT.

J is TRBJ2-7 and V is TRBV12-3 or TRBV12-4; the D is unclear. The CDR3 runs to 11 residues. V was shortened by 6 bases and J by 4 bases, with 7 bases between the two germline ends. CDR3 protein: CASSAKYEQYF. The CDR3 region has the DNA TGTGCCAGCAGCGCGAAATACGAGCAGTACTTC.

J is TRBJ1-1 and V is TRBV6-1, with D possibly TRBD1 on 6 matching bases. CDR3 length: 13 residues. Trimming cost V 2 bases and J 7 bases, with 11 bases left between them. The germline CDR1 and CDR2 sequences are MNHNS and SASEGT. The CDR3 sequence: CASSETGFDEAFF. CDR3 DNA sequence: TGTGCCAGCAGTGAAACAGGGTTTGATGAAGCTTTCTTT.

The rearrangement uses TRBV6-6 and TRBJ1-1; no clear D gene. CDR1 and CDR2 from the germline V gene are MNHNY and SVGAGI (reference sequence). The CDR3 is 14 amino acids. V was shortened by 6 bases and J by 0 bases, with 11 bases between the two germline ends. CDR3 loop: CASSQLGVNTEAFF. CDR3 nucleotides: TGTGCCAGCAGCCAACTCGGCGTGAACACTGAAGCTTTCTTT.

The chain uses TRBV7-9 and TRBJ2-3, with D tentatively TRBD1 (5 bases). The germline gives CDR1 SEHNR, CDR2 FQNEAQ (reference sequence). Deletions cut 5 bases from V and 4 bases from J, with 10 bases between. The CDR3 loop spans 13 amino acids. The CDR3 DNA sequence: TGTGCCAGCAGCCTCCCAGGGCCAGATACGCAGTATTTT. This sequence encodes CASSLPGPDTQYF. Full variable domain (rest looked up from reference TRBV7-9 and TRBJ2-3): DTGVSQNPRHKITKRGQNVTFRCDPISEHNRLYWYRQTLGQGPEFLTYFQNEAQLEKSRLLSDRFSAERPKGSFSTLEIQRTEQGDSAMYLCASSLPGPDTQYFGPGTRLTVL.

This chain connects TRBV6-5 to TRBJ2-1, with D uncertain. CDR1 MNHEY and CDR2 SVGAGI come from the germline V gene. The CDR3 length is 16 residues. The V end lost 0 bases, the J end lost 6 bases, and 15 bases lay between the germline ends. This CDR3 reads CASSYSTSKPINEQFF. CDR3 nucleotides: TGTGCCAGCAGTTACTCGACGAGCAAACCTATCAATGAGCAGTTCTTC.

The chain carries TRBV2 and TRBJ2-3; 9 positions match TRBD1. The V gene's germline CDR1 is SNHLY and CDR2 FYNNEI. The CDR3 has 14 amino acids. The ends lost 5 bases at V and 1 base at J; junction bases unmatched: 1. The CDR3 here is CASSRDRGTDTQYF. The DNA for the CDR3 is TGTGCCAGCAGTCGGGACAGGGGCACAGATACGCAGTATTTT.

The chain is built from TRBV28 and TRBJ1-2, with D perhaps TRBD1 (5 bases). Deletions cut 7 bases from V and 0 bases from J, with 15 bases between. The length of the CDR3 is 15 residues. CDR1 and CDR2 from the germline V gene are MDHEN and SYDVKM. The CDR3 is CASTWGEMANYGYTF. Written as DNA, the CDR3 is TGTGCCAGCACCTGGGGGGAAATGGCTAACTATGGCTACACCTTC.

The genes are TRBV10-1 and TRBJ2-2; D is ambiguous. CDR3 length equals 8 residues. Germline assignment: CDR1 WNHNN and CDR2 SYGVQD (reference sequence). The CDR3 region is CDPGELFF. The CDR3 nucleotides are TGCGATCCCGGGGAGCTGTTTTTT.